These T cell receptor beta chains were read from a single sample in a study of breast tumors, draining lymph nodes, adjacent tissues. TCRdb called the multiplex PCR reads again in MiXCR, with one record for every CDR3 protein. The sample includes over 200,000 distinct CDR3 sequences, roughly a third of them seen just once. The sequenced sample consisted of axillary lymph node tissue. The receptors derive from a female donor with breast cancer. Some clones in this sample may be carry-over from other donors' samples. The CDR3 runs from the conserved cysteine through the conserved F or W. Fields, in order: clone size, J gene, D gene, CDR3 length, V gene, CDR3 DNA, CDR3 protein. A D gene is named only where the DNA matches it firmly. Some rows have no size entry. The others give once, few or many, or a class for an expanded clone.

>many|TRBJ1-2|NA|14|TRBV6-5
TGTGCCAGCAGTTACGACCGGGGGGGGGCTGGCTACACCTTC
CASSYDRGGAGYTF
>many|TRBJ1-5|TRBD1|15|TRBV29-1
TGCAGCGTTGAGGGGACAGGGGTTGGCAATCAGCCCCAGCATTTT
CSVEGTGVGNQPQHF
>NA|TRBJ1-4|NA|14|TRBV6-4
TGTGCCAGCAGGGGAGGAATGGCGGGAGAAAAACTGTTTTTT
CASRGGMAGEKLFF
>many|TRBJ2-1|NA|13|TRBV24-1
TGTGCCACCAGTGATTCGTGGCTTGGTGAGCAGTTCTTC
CATSDSWLGEQFF
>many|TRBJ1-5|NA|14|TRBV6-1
TGTGCCAGCAGTGGACGGGGCTACTATCAGCCCCAGCATTTT
CASSGRGYYQPQHF
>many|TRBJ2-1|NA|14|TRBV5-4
TGTGCCAGCAGCCCCGGGCGGGGGCTCGGTGAGCAGTTCTTC
CASSPGRGLGEQFF
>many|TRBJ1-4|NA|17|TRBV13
TGTGCCAGCAGCTTAGGACAGGGCTTAGAATCTAATGAAAAACTGTTTTTT
CASSLGQGLESNEKLFF
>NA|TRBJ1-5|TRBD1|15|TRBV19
TGTGCCAGTAGTACGTTGACAGGGGGCAATCAGCCCCAGCATTTT
CASSTLTGGNQPQHF
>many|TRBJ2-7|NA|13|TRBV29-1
TGCAGCGTTGAGGGGGCCGGACACTACGAGCAGTACTTC
CSVEGAGHYEQYF
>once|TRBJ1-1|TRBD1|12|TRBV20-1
TGCAGTGCTTCCCGGGACAGGAATGAAGCTTTCTTT
CSASRDRNEAFF
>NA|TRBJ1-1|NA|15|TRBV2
TGTGCCAGCAGGCAAGCTACAGGGCCGAACACTGAAGCTTTCTTT
CASRQATGPNTEAFF
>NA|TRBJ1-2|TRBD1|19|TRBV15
TGTGCCACCAGCAGAGATCGAGGACAGGAGACAGGTTTTAACTATGGCTACACCTTC
CATSRDRGQETGFNYGYTF
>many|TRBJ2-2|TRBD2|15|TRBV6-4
TGTGCCAGCAGTGTTGGAGCGGGAAGGTCCGGGGAGCTGTTTTTT
CASSVGAGRSGELFF
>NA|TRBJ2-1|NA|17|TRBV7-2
TGTGCCAGCAGCAAAGGGGCTAGCGCCTTTCTTTACAATGAGCAGTTCTTC
CASSKGASAFLYNEQFF
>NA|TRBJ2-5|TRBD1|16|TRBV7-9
TGTGCCAGCAGCCCCTCGGACAGGGCGGTCAATCAGCCCCAGTACTTC
CASSPSDRAVNQPQYF
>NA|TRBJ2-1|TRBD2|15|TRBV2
TGTGCCAGCAGTGAAAACCTAGCGGGAGGCTCTGAGCAGTTCTTC
CASSENLAGGSEQFF
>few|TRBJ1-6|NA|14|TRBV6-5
TGTGCCAGCAGTCTTACAGGGAGAAATTCACCCCTCCACTTT
CASSLTGRNSPLHF
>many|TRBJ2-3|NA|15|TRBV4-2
TGTGCCAGCAGCCAAGAAGTGTGGAACCTTCTGTCGCAGTATTTT
CASSQEVWNLLSQYF
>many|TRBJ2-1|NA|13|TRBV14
TGTGCCAGCAGCCAAGGGAGAAACAATGAGCAGTTCTTC
CASSQGRNNEQFF
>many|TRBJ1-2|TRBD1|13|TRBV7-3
TGTGCCAGCAGCCGACAGGGGGGCTATGGCTACACCTTC
CASSRQGGYGYTF
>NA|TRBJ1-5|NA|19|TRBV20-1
TGCAGTGCTGGTTGGACGGGGGTTAGGACGATTCTAAGCAATCAGCCCCAGCATTTT
CSAGWTGVRTILSNQPQHF
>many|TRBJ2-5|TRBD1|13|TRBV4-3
TGCGCCAGCAGCCAACGTGCAGGGGGGACCCAGTACTTC
CASSQRAGGTQYF
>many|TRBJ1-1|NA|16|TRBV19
TGTGCCAGTAGTACTCCAACCGACGGTCCCCTCACTGAAGCTTTCTTT
CASSTPTDGPLTEAFF
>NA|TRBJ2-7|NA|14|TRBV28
TGTGCCAGCAGTTTAGCAGCGAGTTGGGGGGAGCAGTACTTC
CASSLAASWGEQYF
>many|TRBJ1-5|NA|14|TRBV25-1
TGTGCCAGCAGTGAATGGACAGAGAATCAGCCCCAGCATTTT
CASSEWTENQPQHF
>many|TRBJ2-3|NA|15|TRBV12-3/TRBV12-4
TGTGCCAGCAGTGCCGGGGCGGTTGGGTCAGATACGCAGTATTTT
CASSAGAVGSDTQYF
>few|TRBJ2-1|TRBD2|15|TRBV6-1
TGTGCCAGCAGTCTCGCGGGGGGGCCGGTCAATGAGCAGTTCTTC
CASSLAGGPVNEQFF
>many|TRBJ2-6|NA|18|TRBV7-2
TGTGCCAGCAGCCCGCTTCGGGGCGGGAAATCTGGGGCCAACGTCCTGACTTTC
CASSPLRGGKSGANVLTF
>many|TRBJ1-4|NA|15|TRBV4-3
TGCGCCAGCAGCCCGATGGATGGAACTAATGAAAAACTGTTTTTT
CASSPMDGTNEKLFF
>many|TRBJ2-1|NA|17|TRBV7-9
TGTGCCAGCAGCTTAGGGTACGGGGCAGGGGCACACAATGAGCAGTTCTTC
CASSLGYGAGAHNEQFF